This TCR beta chain was sequenced during a study of T cell repertoires in cytomegalovirus infection. In its sample, this clonotype was seen many times. Its antigen is as yet unknown. The V gene lost 2 bases and the J gene lost 11 bases, with 13 bases spanning the gap. CDR1 is SGHTA, CDR2 FQGNSA, per germline. CDR3 length: 12 residues. TCRdb fed the reads into MiXCR, producing one record per CDR3 protein. The table lists hundreds of thousands of distinct CDR3 sequences, just under 30% of them singletons. This receptor was obtained from a human donor in good health (CMV status not recorded). Some clones in this sample may be carry-over from other donors' samples. This chain connects TRBV7-2 to TRBJ2-7, with TRBD2 as a possible D gene (6 bases). The sample here was cultured PBMCs, taken from culture after CMV antigen stimulation. In DNA form, the CDR3 reads TGTGCCAGCAGCTTACCTCCTAAGCGGGAGTACTTC. Amino acid sequence: CASSLPPKREYF.